One sample yielded the 23 T cell receptor beta chains listed below, sequenced in a study of shared clonotypes between healthy human individuals. The method was immunoSEQ multiplex PCR; TCRdb's version includes in-frame clones alone and lacks a portion of them. The repertoire holds more than 2 million clones, about 93% seen once, with around 1.7% in the top ten. Positive CCR7 selection of CD45RO-negative cells yielded the naive CD8 cells, and terminally differentiated effector memory CD45RA+ cells were excluded. The sample consisted of naive CD8+ T cells from PBMCs. These receptors were obtained from a young man in good health. Some clones in this sample may be carry-over from other donors' samples.

Comments on this clone: This clone may be a read error of a much larger clone one base away. Other DNA sequences of this sample code for an identical CDR3. This sequence joins TRBV7-9 and TRBJ2-3; D not resolved. The germline gives CDR1 SEHNR, CDR2 FQNEAQ (reference sequence). Deletions cut 4 bases from V and 3 bases from J, with 2 bases between. The CDR3 length is 11 residues. The CDR3 nucleotides are TGTGCCAGCAGCTCGACAGATACGCAGTATTTT. Amino acid sequence: CASSSTDTQYF.

V and J are TRBV25-1 and TRBJ1-5, with D perhaps TRBD1 (5 bases). Germline CDR1 and CDR2: MGHDK and SYGVNS. The CDR3 is 16 amino acids. V lost 1 base and J lost 0, with 10 bases in between. The CDR3 nucleotides read TGTGCCAGCAGTGAATGGGGGGTTTCTAGCAATCAGCCCCAGCATTTT. Translated: CASSEWGVSSNQPQHF.

The rearrangement links TRBV7-9 to TRBJ1-2; 7 nucleotides agree with TRBD1. Germline V gives CDR1 SEHNR, CDR2 FQNEAQ (reference sequence). Trimming cost V 3 bases and J 4 bases; bases outside gene matches: 8. The CDR3 spans 15 residues. The CDR3 region has the DNA TGTGCCAGCAGCTTTTCGACAGGGATGAGCTATGGCTACACCTTC. Translating it yields CASSFSTGMSYGYTF. Based on the CDR3 plus reference TRBV7-9 and TRBJ1-2, the full variable domain is DTGVSQNPRHKITKRGQNVTFRCDPISEHNRLYWYRQTLGQGPEFLTYFQNEAQLEKSRLLSDRFSAERPKGSFSTLEIQRTEQGDSAMYLCASSFSTGMSYGYTFGSGTRLTVV.

In nucleotides, the CDR3 is TGTGCCAGCAGTTACAGGGAGACGAGGGGCGGAGATACGCAGTATTTT. It yields the protein CASSYRETRGGDTQYF. V is TRBV2 and J is TRBJ2-3, with a possible D match to TRBD1 (6 bases). The V end was cut by 5 bases, the J end by 5 bases, with 20 bases between. The CDR3 consists of 16 residues. CDR1 is SNHLY and CDR2 is FYNNEI in the germline V gene.

The chain has TRBV2 and TRBJ2-7; D call uncertain. The CDR3 has 14 residues. The V end was cut by 2 bases, the J end by 4 bases, with 12 bases between. Looked up from germline, CDR1 is SNHLY and CDR2 is FYNNEI. This chain's CDR3 is CASSERIETYEQYF. The CDR3, as DNA: TGTGCCAGCAGTGAACGTATTGAAACGTACGAGCAGTACTTC.

The CDR3 DNA sequence: TGTGCCAGCAGTTCTGTAAAGGAGACCCAGTACTTC. It codes for CASSSVKETQYF. V usage is TRBV28 and J usage is TRBJ2-5; D unclear. Deletions cut 4 bases from V and 5 bases from J, with 8 bases between. The CDR3 extends over 12 amino acids. Germline values: CDR1 MDHEN, CDR2 SYDVKM.

The rearrangement joins TRBV28 to TRBJ1-5; D gene uncertain. The CDR3 is 14 amino acids. The germline CDR1 and CDR2 sequences are MDHEN and SYDVKM. Trimming cost V 4 bases and J 5 bases, with 12 bases left between them. CDR3: CASSSRGGYQPQHF. The CDR3 DNA reads as TGTGCCAGCAGTTCCCGGGGAGGTTATCAGCCCCAGCATTTT.

The genes are TRBV28 and TRBJ2-3; TRBD1 matches 7 bases. Germline V gene sequence: CDR1 MDHEN, CDR2 SYDVKM. This CDR3 has 15 residues. After removal of 10 bases from V and 2 bases from J, the junction contained 12 bases not matched to a gene. The CDR3 DNA sequence: TGTGCCACCAACCCGGGACAGTCCTACACAGATACGCAGTATTTT. Its translation is CATNPGQSYTDTQYF.

The chain combines TRBV28 with TRBJ2-7; 7 bases map to TRBD2. The CDR3 spans 13 residues. Germline V CDR1 and CDR2: MDHEN, SYDVKM. V trimming: 8 bases; J trimming: 3 bases; junction bases outside the gene matches: 7. The CDR3, as DNA: TGTGCCAGCGCGGGGGTCCGAGACTACGAGCAGTACTTC. It codes for CASAGVRDYEQYF. Looking up the rest from reference TRBV28 and TRBJ2-7 gives the full variable domain: DVKVTQSSRYLVKRTGEKVFLECVQDMDHENMFWYRQDPGLGLRLIYFSYDVKMKEKGDIPEGYSVSREKKERFSLILESASTNQTSMYLCASAGVRDYEQYFGPGTRLTVT.

The gene calls are TRBV9 and TRBJ2-3; possible D gene TRBD2, 7 bases. Germline V CDR1 and CDR2: SGDLS, YYNGEE. Trimming pared 0 bases from V and 2 bases from J, leaving 13 bases between. The CDR3 runs 16 residues. The CDR3 sequence is CASSVERRGHTDTQYF. CDR3 in DNA: TGTGCCAGCAGCGTAGAGAGGCGGGGGCACACAGATACGCAGTATTTT. The full variable domain, completed using reference TRBV9 and TRBJ2-3, is DSGVTQTPKHLITATGQRVTLRCSPRSGDLSVYWYQQSLDQGLQFLIQYYNGEERAKGNILERFSAQQFPDLHSELNLSSLELGDSALYFCASSVERRGHTDTQYFGPGTRLTVL.

The chain carries TRBV7-9 and TRBJ1-3; 8 bases are a match to TRBD1. V lost 6 bases to trimming and J lost 2 bases; unmatched junction nucleotides: 9. The length of the CDR3 is 16 residues. Germline-derived CDR1 and CDR2 are SEHNR and FQNEAQ (reference sequence). For the CDR3, the DNA is TGTGCCAGCAGAACCGGACAGGGAAGGCCTGGAAACACCATATATTTT. It translates to CASRTGQGRPGNTIYF.

The CDR3 region is CASSVGRTGNSWEQYF. CDR3 bases: TGTGCCAGCAGCGTAGGGAGGACAGGGAATTCGTGGGAGCAGTACTTC. The chain is built from TRBV9 and TRBJ2-7; 8 bases agree with TRBD1. Germline V gene lookup returns CDR1 SGDLS and CDR2 YYNGEE. The CDR3 spans 16 residues. Trimming cost V 0 bases and J 7 bases; bases outside gene matches: 12. The full variable domain, completed using reference TRBV9 and TRBJ2-7, is DSGVTQTPKHLITATGQRVTLRCSPRSGDLSVYWYQQSLDQGLQFLIQYYNGEERAKGNILERFSAQQFPDLHSELNLSSLELGDSALYFCASSVGRTGNSWEQYFGPGTRLTVT.

The chain uses TRBV30 and TRBJ1-2, with D possibly matching TRBD1 (5 bases). Trimming removed 0 bases at V and 8 bases at J, with 19 bases between. Germline-derived CDR1 and CDR2 are GTSNPN and SVGIG (reference sequence). This CDR3 is built from 15 residues. CDR3 region: CAWSVFSGSVGGYTF. CDR3 DNA sequence: TGTGCCTGGAGTGTATTTTCAGGGTCCGTGGGCGGCTACACCTTC.

The rearrangement uses TRBV4-1 and TRBJ1-1; D gene ambiguous. The germline gives CDR1 MGHRA, CDR2 YSYEKL. V was pared by 5 bases and J by 6 bases, with 19 bases between. The CDR3 contains 15 residues. The CDR3 sequence: CASSGPSLDSAEAFF. Written as DNA, the CDR3 is TGCGCCAGCAGCGGCCCCTCCCTTGATAGCGCTGAAGCTTTCTTT.

The rearrangement joins TRBV28 to TRBJ1-4; D is undetermined. This CDR3 has 15 amino acids. Trimming stripped 4 bases from V and 0 bases from J, with 9 bases between. Germline V gene data show CDR1 as MDHEN and CDR2 as SYDVKM. The CDR3 protein is CASSSANPTNEKLFF. The DNA of the CDR3 is TGTGCCAGCAGTTCCGCTAACCCAACTAATGAAAAACTGTTTTTT.

This clone came up a few times. The rearrangement uses TRBV27 and TRBJ1-5; D is unclear. The germline V gene has CDR1 MNHEY and CDR2 SMNVEV (reference sequence). Trimming took 3 bases from V and 5 from J, leaving 11 bases between them. The CDR3 contains 14 residues. The CDR3: CASSFGPRYQPQHF. The CDR3 region has the DNA TGTGCCAGCAGTTTCGGTCCCCGGTATCAGCCCCAGCATTTT.

This chain connects TRBV6-1 to TRBJ2-7; 7 nucleotides agree with TRBD1. Germline-derived CDR1 and CDR2 are MNHNS and SASEGT. The CDR3 loop spans 14 amino acids. The ends lost 6 bases at V and 2 bases at J; junction bases unmatched: 7. This chain's CDR3 is CASSQTGSPYEQYF. CDR3 in DNA: TGTGCCAGCAGCCAGACAGGGAGTCCCTACGAGCAGTACTTC.

The chain uses TRBV7-2 and TRBJ2-5; tentatively, D is TRBD1 or TRBD2 (5 bases each). CDR3 length: 13 residues. V was clipped by 2 bases and J by 4 bases, with 8 bases between them. From germline, CDR1 is SGHTA and CDR2 FQGNSA. The CDR3 DNA is TGTGCCAGCAGCTTAACAGGAGGAGAGACCCAGTACTTC. It specifies CASSLTGGETQYF.

V and J are TRBV27 and TRBJ2-7; no clear D. The CDR3 totals 12 residues. Trimming stripped 6 bases from V and 6 bases from J, with 12 bases between. Germline V lookup: CDR1 MNHEY, CDR2 SMNVEV (reference sequence). CDR3 loop: CASSIGYGEQYF. The DNA of the CDR3 is TGTGCCAGCAGCATTGGGTACGGCGAGCAGTACTTC.

The V gene is TRBV28, the J gene TRBJ1-1; D possibly corresponds to TRBD1 (6 bases). Trimming took 5 bases from V and 2 from J, leaving 15 bases between them. The CDR3 consists of 15 residues. Looked up from germline, CDR1 is MDHEN and CDR2 is SYDVKM. CDR3 sequence reads: CASSLWGQPNTEAFF. The CDR3 nucleotides read TGTGCCAGCAGTCTCTGGGGGCAGCCTAACACTGAAGCTTTCTTT.

The chain joins TRBV19 to TRBJ1-1; a possible D gene is TRBD1 (6 bases). Per germline, CDR1 LNHDA and CDR2 SQIVND (reference sequence). V lost 5 bases, J lost 8 bases, and 18 bases lay in between. The CDR3 is made up of 14 amino acids. The CDR3: CASSPPGGPLEAFF. DNA for the CDR3: TGTGCCAGTAGTCCACCGGGGGGGCCATTGGAAGCTTTCTTT.

The rearrangement uses TRBV7-8 and TRBJ1-1, with 9 bases identical to TRBD1. The CDR3 length is 18 residues. With 4 bases clipped from V and 1 base from J, the junction kept 13 bases outside the gene matches. Germline loops: CDR1 SGHVS, CDR2 FQNEAQ. The CDR3 DNA is TGTGCCAGCAGCTCCACACACCCCAGGGGACAGGGGAACACTGAAGCTTTCTTT. It encodes CASSSTHPRGQGNTEAFF.

Worth noting for this clone: Additional DNA sequences in this sample encode the identical CDR3. The rearrangement uses TRBV28 and TRBJ1-1; D call uncertain. The CDR3 spans 13 residues. Germline V gene sequence: CDR1 MDHEN, CDR2 SYDVKM. The V gene lost 2 bases and the J gene lost 5 bases, with 9 bases spanning the gap. CDR3 sequence (DNA): TGTGCCAGCAGTTTAGGAGGGAGGACTGAAGCTTTCTTT. It yields the protein CASSLGGRTEAFF. The full variable domain, rest sourced from reference TRBV28 and TRBJ1-1, is DVKVTQSSRYLVKRTGEKVFLECVQDMDHENMFWYRQDPGLGLRLIYFSYDVKMKEKGDIPEGYSVSREKKERFSLILESASTNQTSMYLCASSLGGRTEAFFGQGTRLTVV.